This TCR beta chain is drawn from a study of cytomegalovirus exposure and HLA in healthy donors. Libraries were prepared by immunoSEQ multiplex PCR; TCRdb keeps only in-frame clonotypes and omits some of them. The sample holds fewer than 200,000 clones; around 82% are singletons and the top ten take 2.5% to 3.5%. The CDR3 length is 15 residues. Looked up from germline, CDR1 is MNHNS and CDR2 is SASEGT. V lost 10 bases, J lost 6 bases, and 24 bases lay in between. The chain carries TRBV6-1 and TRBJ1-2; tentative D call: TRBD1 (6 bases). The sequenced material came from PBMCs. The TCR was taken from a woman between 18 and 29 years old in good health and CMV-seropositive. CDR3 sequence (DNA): TGTGCCACTAACCCGACAGGTCTCGACGTGCATGGCTACACCTTC. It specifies CATNPTGLDVHGYTF.